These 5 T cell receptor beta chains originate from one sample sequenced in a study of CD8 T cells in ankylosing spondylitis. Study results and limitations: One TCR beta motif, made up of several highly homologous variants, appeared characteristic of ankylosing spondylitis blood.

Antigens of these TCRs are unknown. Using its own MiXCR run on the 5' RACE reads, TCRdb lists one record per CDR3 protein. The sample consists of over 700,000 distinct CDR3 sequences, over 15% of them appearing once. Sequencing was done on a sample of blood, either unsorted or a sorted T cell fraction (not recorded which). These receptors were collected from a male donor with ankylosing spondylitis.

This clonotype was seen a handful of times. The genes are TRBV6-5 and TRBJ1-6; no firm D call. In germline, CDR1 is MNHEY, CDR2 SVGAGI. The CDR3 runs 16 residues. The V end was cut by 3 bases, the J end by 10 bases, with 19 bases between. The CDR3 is CASSYSGRSGESPLHF. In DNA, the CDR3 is TGTGCCAGCAGTTATTCAGGACGGAGCGGGGAGTCACCCCTCCACTTT.

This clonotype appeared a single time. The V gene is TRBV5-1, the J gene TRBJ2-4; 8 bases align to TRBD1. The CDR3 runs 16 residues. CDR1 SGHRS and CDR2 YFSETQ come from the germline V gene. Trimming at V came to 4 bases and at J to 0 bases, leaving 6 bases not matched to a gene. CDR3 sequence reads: CASSEDRVLAKNIQYF. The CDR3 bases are TGCGCCAGCAGCGAGGACAGGGTCTTAGCCAAAAACATTCAGTACTTC.

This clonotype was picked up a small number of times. CDR3 in DNA: TGCAGTGCTAGCGCTAGCGAGGGCTACAATGAGCAGTTCTTC. This sequence encodes CSASASEGYNEQFF. V usage is TRBV20-1 and J usage is TRBJ2-1, with a tentative D call TRBD2 (6 bases). The CDR3 has 14 amino acids. Trimming removed 3 bases at V and 3 bases at J, with 12 bases between. From germline, CDR1 is DFQATT and CDR2 SNEGSKA (reference sequence).

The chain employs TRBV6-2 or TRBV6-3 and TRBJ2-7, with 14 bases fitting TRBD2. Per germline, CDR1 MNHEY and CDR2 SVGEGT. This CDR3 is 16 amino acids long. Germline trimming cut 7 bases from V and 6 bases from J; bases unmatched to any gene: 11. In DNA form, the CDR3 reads TGTGCCAGCACCACCCAAACGGGACTAGCGGGAGCCGAGCAGTACTTC. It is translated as CASTTQTGLAGAEQYF.

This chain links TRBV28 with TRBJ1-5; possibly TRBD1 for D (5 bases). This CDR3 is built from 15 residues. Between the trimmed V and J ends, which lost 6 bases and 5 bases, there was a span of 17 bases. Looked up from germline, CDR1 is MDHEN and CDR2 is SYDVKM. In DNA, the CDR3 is TGTGCCAGCAGCTCCTCGGGGGATCCGGATCAGCCCCAGCATTTT. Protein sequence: CASSSSGDPDQPQHF.